One sample yielded the 24 T cell receptor beta chains listed below, sequenced in a study of cytomegalovirus exposure and HLA in healthy donors. This PCR relied on a set of 60 Vbeta primers and 13 Jbeta primers. Here immunoSEQ multiplex PCR was the method, and the copy in TCRdb shows in-frame clones only, minus some. The sample has under 130,000 clones, 70% seen once. Material: PBMCs. These receptors were obtained from a man in his forties or fifties in good health and CMV-seropositive.

This chain connects TRBV6-6 to TRBJ1-1; the D is unclear. The CDR3 loop spans 12 amino acids. The germline gives CDR1 MNHNY, CDR2 SVGAGI (reference sequence). V lost 6 bases and J 8 bases, leaving 13 bases between the germline ends. DNA for the CDR3: TGTGCCAGCAGGGAAATCGAGACAGAAGCTTTCTTT. Protein: CASREIETEAFF.

The count of this clone is one. The V gene is TRBV19, the J gene TRBJ2-3; 11 bases align to TRBD1. V was pared by 3 bases and J by 2 bases, with 4 bases of the junction left unmatched. The CDR3 is 16 residues long. Germline V gives CDR1 LNHDA, CDR2 SQIVND (reference sequence). Written as DNA, the CDR3 is TGTGCCAGTAGTATTCCGGACAGGGGGCCCACAGATACGCAGTATTTT. Its protein product is CASSIPDRGPTDTQYF.

This chain joins TRBV11-2 and TRBJ2-3; TRBD2 matches 14 bases. This CDR3 comprises 19 residues. In germline, CDR1 is SGHAT, CDR2 FQNNGV. The junction had 13 bases not matched to a gene; V was cut back by 8 bases and J by 0 bases. In DNA form, the CDR3 reads TGTGCCAGCCGAACAAAGACTAGCGGGAGGGACCCCAGCACAGATACGCAGTATTTT. Its translation is CASRTKTSGRDPSTDTQYF. Drawing the rest from reference TRBV11-2 and TRBJ2-3, the complete variable domain is EAGVAQSPRYKIIEKRQSVAFWCNPISGHATLYWYQQILGQGPKLLIQFQNNGVVDDSQLPKDRFSAERLKGVDSTLKIQPAKLEDSAVYLCASRTKTSGRDPSTDTQYFGPGTRLTVL.

The V call is TRBV29-1, the J call TRBJ1-2, with TRBD1 identical over 7 bases. J lost 4 bases, V lost 6 bases, and 14 bases had no gene match. The CDR3 is 15 residues long. The V gene's germline CDR1 is SQVTM and CDR2 ANQGSEA. The CDR3 DNA reads as TGCAGCGTACCCGGGGTCAGGGGGGCCCGCTATGGCTACACCTTC. It codes for CSVPGVRGARYGYTF.

This chain joins TRBV7-2 and TRBJ2-3, with D maybe TRBD1 (6 bases). Trimming cost V 5 bases and J 4 bases, with 13 bases left between them. The CDR3 runs 14 residues. Germline CDR1 and CDR2: SGHTA and FQGNSA. The CDR3 sequence is CASSRLQGADTQYF. CDR3 in DNA: TGTGCCAGCAGCCGACTACAGGGCGCAGATACGCAGTATTTT.

A few counts support this clone. The chain recombines TRBV5-8 with TRBJ2-1, with 8 bases matching TRBD2. The CDR3 contains 14 residues. V lost 0 bases, J lost 8 bases, and 4 bases stayed unmatched. CDR1 is SGHTS and CDR2 is YDEGEE in the germline V gene. The CDR3 region is CASSLAGGRDEQFF. CDR3 sequence (DNA): TGTGCCAGCAGCTTGGCGGGAGGGCGCGATGAGCAGTTCTTC. Using reference TRBV5-8 and TRBJ2-1 for the parts outside the CDR3, the full variable domain is EAGVTQSPTHLIKTRGQQATLRCSPISGHTSVYWYQQALGLGLQFLLWYDEGEERNRGNFPPRFSGRQFPNYSSELNVNALELEDSALYLCASSLAGGRDEQFFGPGTRLTVL.

This chain links TRBV30 with TRBJ1-1; D perhaps matches TRBD1 (6 bases). The V end lost 0 bases, the J end lost 6 bases, and 11 bases lay between the germline ends. CDR3 length: 13 residues. Germline CDR1 GTSNPN, CDR2 SVGIG (reference sequence). The CDR3 sequence: CAWSVQGGSEAFF. CDR3 DNA sequence: TGTGCCTGGAGTGTACAGGGCGGCTCTGAAGCTTTCTTT.

With regard to this clone: Germline is not matched at one junction end, which may reflect a read error. This CDR3 is also generated by other DNA sequences in the sample. The V gene is TRBV30, the J gene TRBJ1-1; no clear D. Germline loops: CDR1 GTSNPN, CDR2 SVGIG (reference sequence). This CDR3 has 12 amino acids. The CDR3 loop reads CAWSVLMSEAFF. DNA for the CDR3: TGTGCTTGGAGTGTACTTATGAGTGAAGCTTTCTTT.

The rearrangement uses TRBV7-6 and TRBJ2-3; weak D call: TRBD2 (5 bases). The germline V gene has CDR1 SGHVS and CDR2 FNYEAQ. V lost 1 base to trimming and J lost 0 bases, with 8 bases between them. The CDR3 has 15 amino acids. The DNA for the CDR3 is TGTGCCAGCAGCTTAGTGCGGGCCAGCACAGATACGCAGTATTTT. Translating it yields CASSLVRASTDTQYF. The variable domain in full, with the rest retrieved from reference TRBV7-6 and TRBJ2-3, is GAGVSQSPRYKVTKRGQDVALRCDPISGHVSLYWYRQALGQGPEFLTYFNYEAQQDKSGLPNDRFSAERPEGSISTLTIQRTEQRDSAMYRCASSLVRASTDTQYFGPGTRLTVL.

The chain links TRBV6-4 to TRBJ2-2; 12 nucleotides line up with TRBD2. Germline lookup yields CDR1 MRHNA and CDR2 SNTAGT. Unmatched junction bases numbered 6, after V lost 5 bases and J lost 5 bases. CDR3 length equals 16 residues. The CDR3 spells CASSPTSGSGTGELFF. The CDR3 DNA is TGTGCCAGCAGTCCGACTAGCGGGAGTGGGACCGGGGAGCTGTTTTTT.

The rearrangement links TRBV4-1 to TRBJ1-5, with 9 nucleotides matching TRBD1. The germline V gene has CDR1 MGHRA and CDR2 YSYEKL. The CDR3 runs 17 residues. V dropped 1 base and J dropped 2; count of bases not matched to a gene: 6. The chain's CDR3 is CASSQVGTGHGNQPQHF. CDR3 nucleotides: TGCGCCAGCAGCCAAGTCGGGACAGGGCACGGCAATCAGCCCCAGCATTTT.

This clone was observed a single time. The chain uses TRBV19 and TRBJ1-4; D not certain. V was trimmed by 8 bases and J by 2 bases, leaving 12 bases between them. Germline CDR1 LNHDA, CDR2 SQIVND (reference sequence). CDR3 length: 14 amino acids. The CDR3 loop is CASSDPRTNEKLFF. The DNA of the CDR3 is TGTGCCAGTTCCGACCCGAGGACTAATGAAAAACTGTTTTTT.

This chain joins TRBV18 and TRBJ1-4; 7 nucleotides line up with TRBD1. The V gene end was trimmed by 4 bases and the J gene end by 8 bases; junction bases not matched to a gene: 4. Germline CDR1 reads KGHSH; CDR2 reads LQKENI. This CDR3 contains 13 residues. Here the CDR3 DNA reads TGTGCCAGCTCACGACAGGGATTAGAAAAACTGTTTTTT. It encodes CASSRQGLEKLFF.

CDR3: CASSKNPGTRSDTQYF. The CDR3 coding sequence is TGTGCCAGCAGCAAGAATCCCGGGACTAGATCGGATACGCAGTATTTT. The chain employs TRBV11-2 and TRBJ2-3, with 8 positions matching TRBD2. Germline V lookup: CDR1 SGHAT, CDR2 FQNNGV. This CDR3 contains 16 residues. With V trimmed by 5 bases and J by 6 bases, 13 bases remained unmatched.

The rearrangement links TRBV6-1 to TRBJ2-7; D is unclear. Per germline, CDR1 MNHNS and CDR2 SASEGT. The CDR3 is 11 residues long. Trimming pared 6 bases from V and 3 bases from J, leaving 6 bases between. For the CDR3, the DNA is TGTGCCAGCAGAATAAACTACGAGCAGTACTTC. Translating gives CASRINYEQYF.

This clone has only a few counts. The chain joins TRBV19 to TRBJ2-2; the match to TRBD2 covers 11 bases. With V trimmed by 4 bases and J by 4 bases, 8 bases remained unmatched. This CDR3 contains 17 residues. Germline loops: CDR1 LNHDA, CDR2 SQIVND (reference sequence). The CDR3: CASSKIAGGVVTGELFF. The CDR3 nucleotides read TGTGCCAGTAGTAAGATAGCGGGAGGGGTGGTCACCGGGGAGCTGTTTTTT. The whole variable domain, remainder taken from reference TRBV19 and TRBJ2-2, is DGGITQSPKYLFRKEGQNVTLSCEQNLNHDAMYWYRQDPGQGLRLIYYSQIVNDFQKGDIAEGYSVSREKKESFPLTVTSAQKNPTAFYLCASSKIAGGVVTGELFFGEGSRLTVL.

The gene calls are TRBV6-1 and TRBJ2-2, with D possibly TRBD1 on 7 matching bases. This CDR3 region has 16 residues. CDR1 and CDR2 (germline): MNHNS, SASEGT. V lost 2 bases and J lost 8, with 18 bases in between. The CDR3 is CASSEYAGQRSGELFF. DNA of the CDR3: TGTGCCAGCAGTGAATATGCGGGACAGCGGTCGGGGGAGCTGTTTTTT.

This chain connects TRBV10-2 to TRBJ1-1; the match to TRBD1 covers 8 bases. V trimming: 6 bases; J trimming: 2 bases; junction bases outside the gene matches: 2. This CDR3 is 13 amino acids long. The germline V gene encodes CDR1 WSHSY and CDR2 SAAADI. For the CDR3, the DNA is TGCGCCAGCAGCGGACAGGGAAACACTGAAGCTTTCTTT. Protein sequence: CASSGQGNTEAFF.

This clone was observed a single time. The CDR3 sequence is CAISESPFTSNSGANVLTF. The CDR3 region has the DNA TGTGCCATCAGTGAGTCGCCCTTCACTAGTAACTCTGGGGCCAACGTCCTGACTTTC. The J gene is TRBJ2-6, the V gene TRBV10-3; D possibly corresponds to TRBD2 (5 bases). Germline V gene sequence: CDR1 ENHRY, CDR2 SYGVKD. Trimming pared 0 bases from V and 0 bases from J, leaving 15 bases between. CDR3 length equals 19 residues.

The chain uses TRBV29-1 and TRBJ2-5; 7 bases fit TRBD1. The ends lost 3 bases at V and 5 bases at J; junction bases unmatched: 12. Germline assignment: CDR1 SQVTM and CDR2 ANQGSEA. The CDR3 length is 15 residues. For the CDR3, the DNA is TGCAGCGTTGACCAGGACAGGTCGGCAGGGGAGACCCAGTACTTC. Translating gives CSVDQDRSAGETQYF.

The chain has TRBV7-9 and TRBJ2-1; the match to TRBD2 covers 9 bases. Germline assignment: CDR1 SEHNR and CDR2 FQNEAQ (reference sequence). V lost 4 bases to trimming and J lost 8 bases; unmatched junction nucleotides: 3. CDR3 length equals 13 residues. In DNA form, the CDR3 reads TGTGCCAGCAGCTGGGCGGGAGGGGATGAGCAGTTCTTC. The encoded protein is CASSWAGGDEQFF.

Only one count was recorded for this clone. The chain employs TRBV28 and TRBJ1-1; D is uncertain. The germline V gene encodes CDR1 MDHEN and CDR2 SYDVKM. The length of the CDR3 is 13 residues. V dropped 3 bases and J dropped 8 bases, with 13 bases sitting between them. The CDR3 region is CASSFGLSAEAFF. The CDR3 DNA is TGTGCCAGCAGTTTCGGGTTAAGCGCAGAAGCTTTCTTT.

J is TRBJ1-2 and V is TRBV27; TRBD1 aligns across 7 bases. Germline-derived CDR1 and CDR2 are MNHEY and SMNVEV (reference sequence). Germline trimming cut 2 bases from V and 4 bases from J; bases unmatched to any gene: 7. This CDR3 region has 15 residues. The CDR3 protein is CASSLTGTDIYGYTF. DNA of the CDR3: TGTGCCAGCAGTTTAACCGGGACAGACATCTATGGCTACACCTTC.

The chain links TRBV28 to TRBJ2-7, with TRBD1 matching 11 bases. CDR1 and CDR2 from the germline V gene are MDHEN and SYDVKM. J was trimmed by 1 base and V by 4 bases; bases with no gene match: 9. This CDR3 spans 17 amino acids. Here the CDR3 reads CASSSRTGGFLSYEQYF. DNA for the CDR3: TGTGCCAGCAGTTCCCGGACAGGGGGCTTTCTATCCTACGAGCAGTACTTC.